Listed below are T cell receptor beta chains from one sample, sequenced in a study of cytomegalovirus exposure and HLA in healthy donors. Profiled with immunoSEQ multiplex PCR; TCRdb holds only in-frame clones, not every one. This table holds approximately 100,000 clones, 70% to 90% found once. Sequencing was done on a sample of PBMCs. These receptors were obtained from a man between 18 and 29 years old in good health and CMV-seronegative. Both conserved end residues are part of each CDR3. Size values are once, few and many counts, or a class for expanded clones, and some rows have none.

TRBV19	15	.	TRBJ1-5	CASSTGTGSNQPQHF
TRBV19	15	.	TRBJ2-1	CASTATHEPYNEQFF
TRBV6-6	14	once	TRBJ1-6	CASSRQDYNSPLHF
TRBV6-5	12	.	TRBJ2-2	CASSLAVGELFF
TRBV21-1	16	.	TRBJ2-2	CASKNLTDPRTGELFF
TRBV2	14	.	.	CASSPRAIAYEQYF
TRBV27	16	.	TRBJ2-1	CASSRQGVSSYNEQFF
TRBV7-8	17	.	TRBJ1-6	CASSITGIVSHNSPLHF
TRBV6-5	13	.	TRBJ1-3	CASSQGPTNTIYF
TRBV5-8	12	few	TRBJ2-7	CASSPGLYEQYF
TRBV6-5	15	.	TRBJ2-7	CASSPEGHEAYEQYF
TRBV7-8	15	.	TRBJ2-3	CASSLEGFGADTQYF
TRBV7-9	15	.	TRBJ1-4	CSSSMTGSGQEKLFF
TRBV7-6	16	.	TRBJ2-3	CASRKGGEGSADTQYF